These T cell receptor beta chains were read from a single sample in a study of Ad26.COV2.S vaccination and SARS-CoV-2 variants. TCRdb keeps only in-frame clones here, not all; method: immunoSEQ multiplex PCR. The table shows about 350,000 clones, with about 87% occurring only once. Source: peripheral blood, taken in a trial of Ad26.COV2.S vaccine versus placebo. Receptors originate from a person between 18 and 65 years old who received the Ad26.COV2.S COVID-19 vaccine or a placebo. Each CDR3 is given with its conserved first and last residue.

length,V,CDR3
13,TRBV19,CASAAGGTYEQYF
18,TRBV19,CASSISGLAGGYTGELFF
15,TRBV5-1,CASSSQGTGPDTQYF
14,TRBV9,CASSVETPYNEQFF
13,TRBV4-3,CASSQDTTMGAFF
13,TRBV28,CASSSGGSQPQHF
12,TRBV27,CASSQQRNEQFF
20,TRBV2,CASSGKEGTSGGAIAYEQYF
12,TRBV28,CASSLPGLTQYF
14,TRBV21-1,CASSKVRNFCEQYF